The 22 T cell receptor beta chains in this list originate from one sample, sequenced in a study of T cells in Graves' hyperthyroidism and ophthalmopathy. RNA transcripts gave rise to amplified TCR beta CDR3 regions. A first-round RT-PCR of the TCR CDR3 used the HTBI primer set. MiXCR was run by TCRdb on the multiplex PCR reads, yielding one entry per CDR3 protein. The repertoire has fewer than 650,000 distinct CDR3 sequences, around 43% of them found once; the top ten carry approximately 44%. Sequencing was performed on peripheral blood or thyroid tissue (not recorded which). These receptors were taken from an adult woman with Graves' disease, either hyperthyroidism or ophthalmopathy (not recorded which).

The V call is TRBV29-1, the J call TRBJ1-3; D possibly corresponds to TRBD1 (5 bases). Trimming took 6 bases from V and 0 from J, leaving 12 bases between them. The CDR3 covers 14 residues. Looked up from germline, CDR1 is SQVTM and CDR2 is ANQGSEA. The CDR3 DNA follows: TGCAGCGTCCAGCGGGGGGACTCTGGAAACACCATATATTTT. The encoded protein is CSVQRGDSGNTIYF.

This clonotype was observed many times. The chain couples TRBV19 to TRBJ1-1; no reliable D call. This CDR3 has 13 amino acids. The germline gives CDR1 LNHDA, CDR2 SQIVND (reference sequence). V shed 6 bases and J shed 5 bases, with 13 bases lying between them. In DNA, the CDR3 is TGTGCCAGTAGCCTGACACTTCTGACTGAAGCTTTCTTT. Its translation is CASSLTLLTEAFF.

This clonotype was counted many times. The CDR3 is CASSSTAGTQETQYF. The CDR3 bases are TGTGCCAGCAGCTCAACAGCCGGGACTCAAGAGACCCAGTACTTC. The chain carries TRBV7-7 and TRBJ2-5; tentative D call: TRBD2 (6 bases). V was clipped by 4 bases and J by 2 bases, with 14 bases between them. The germline CDR1 and CDR2 sequences are SSHAT and FNYEAQ (reference sequence). The CDR3 is 15 amino acids.

As concerns this clonotype: In this CDR3 the conserved last residue, phenylalanine or tryptophan, is missing, so a read error is likely. The chain employs TRBV13 and TRBJ1-1; D perhaps matches TRBD1 (5 bases). The germline V gene has CDR1 PRHDT and CDR2 FYEKMQ (reference sequence). Trimming pared 3 bases from V and 5 bases from J, leaving 13 bases between. CDR3 length: 14 residues. The CDR3: CASSFGMEGTEAFL. The CDR3 DNA reads as TGTGCCAGCAGCTTCGGGATGGAGGGGACTGAAGCTTTCCTT.

The V gene is TRBV5-5, the J gene TRBJ2-5, with 7 bases matching TRBD1. The CDR3 has 15 residues. Germline CDR1 and CDR2: SGHKS and YYEKEE (reference sequence). J was trimmed by 2 bases and V by 4 bases; bases with no gene match: 8. CDR3: CASSPPGRGQETQYF. The DNA for the CDR3 is TGTGCCAGCAGCCCGCCGGGCAGGGGGCAAGAGACCCAGTACTTC. Based on the CDR3 plus reference TRBV5-5 and TRBJ2-5, the full variable domain is DAGVTQSPTHLIKTRGQQVTLRCSPISGHKSVSWYQQVLGQGPQFIFQYYEKEERGRGNFPDRFSARQFPNYSSELNVNALLLGDSALYLCASSPPGRGQETQYFGPGTRLLVL.

The chain recombines TRBV10-3 with TRBJ2-7, with D possibly matching TRBD2 (6 bases). The CDR3 length is 13 residues. The germline V gene encodes CDR1 ENHRY and CDR2 SYGVKD. V was clipped by 4 bases and J by 2 bases, with 9 bases between them. In DNA form, the CDR3 reads TGTGCCATCAGTGCGGGAGAGGCCTACGAGCAGTACTTC. It specifies CAISAGEAYEQYF.

The table lists this clonotype with a count of one. This chain uses TRBV12-3 or TRBV12-4 with TRBJ1-2; D gene unclear. The CDR3 has 13 amino acids. Trimming stripped 8 bases from V and 7 bases from J, with 17 bases between. The CDR3 DNA is TGTGCCAGCGGTAAGGGCCCTTCGGCTGGCTACACCTTC. Protein sequence: CASGKGPSAGYTF.

The chain recombines TRBV6-1 with TRBJ2-7; possible D gene TRBD2, 6 bases. The ends were cut back, 8 bases at V and 0 bases at J, with 14 bases in the middle. The CDR3 runs to 14 residues. Germline loops: CDR1 MNHNS, CDR2 SASEGT. CDR3 region: CASGPSGSSYEQYF. CDR3 in DNA: TGTGCCAGCGGTCCCTCCGGGAGCTCCTACGAGCAGTACTTC.

The chain employs TRBV28 and TRBJ1-1; D unclear. The germline V and J ends were trimmed by 6 bases and 0 bases, with 14 bases remaining between them. From germline, CDR1 is MDHEN and CDR2 SYDVKM. The CDR3 spans 15 residues. CDR3 nucleotides: TGTGCCAGCAGCCCTGGTGGACGGCTGAACACTGAAGCTTTCTTT. This gives the protein CASSPGGRLNTEAFF.

Many counts were recorded for this clonotype. This chain uses TRBV20-1 with TRBJ1-4; 7 bases agree with TRBD1. The CDR3 totals 13 residues. Germline CDR1 DFQATT, CDR2 SNEGSKA (reference sequence). Trimming took 6 bases from V and 7 from J; bases not matched to a gene: 8. This CDR3 is CSAPRGLGEKLFF. The CDR3 coding sequence is TGCAGTGCGCCTAGGGGGCTGGGTGAAAAACTGTTTTTT.

This chain links TRBV24-1 with TRBJ2-7; weak D call: TRBD1 (6 bases). Germline values: CDR1 KGHDR, CDR2 SFDVKD. V was clipped by 4 bases and J by 2 bases, with 14 bases between them. CDR3 length: 15 amino acids. The CDR3 loop reads CATSDQGKGAYEQYF. The CDR3 DNA reads as TGTGCCACCAGTGACCAGGGGAAGGGGGCCTACGAGCAGTACTTC.

V gene TRBV29-1 combines with J gene TRBJ1-4, with 7 bases lining up with TRBD1. The junction had 11 bases not matched to a gene; V was cut back by 4 bases and J by 0 bases. Germline V gene data show CDR1 as SQVTM and CDR2 as ANQGSEA. The CDR3 loop spans 17 amino acids. The CDR3 is CSVAKGDRHSTNEKLFF. The DNA of the CDR3 is TGCAGCGTTGCTAAGGGGGACAGACACTCAACTAATGAAAAACTGTTTTTT.

Worth noting for this clonotype: A read error is likely, as this CDR3 ends without the conserved phenylalanine or tryptophan. The chain employs TRBV2 and TRBJ2-5; TRBD2 might be the D (6 bases). V was cut by 5 bases and J by 2 bases, with 12 bases left in between. In germline, CDR1 is SNHLY, CDR2 FYNNEI. The CDR3 consists of 14 residues. This CDR3 is CASSRLAHQETQYL. CDR3 sequence (DNA): TGTGCCAGCAGTCGCCTAGCGCATCAAGAGACCCAGTACCTC.

This chain connects TRBV29-1 to TRBJ1-1, with 8 bases aligning to TRBD1. The germline gives CDR1 SQVTM, CDR2 ANQGSEA. Trimming at V came to 8 bases and at J to 5 bases, leaving 10 bases not matched to a gene. The CDR3 contains 13 residues. The CDR3 region is CSTHPTGVTEAFF. CDR3 nucleotide sequence: TGCAGCACCCACCCGACAGGGGTTACTGAAGCTTTCTTT.

This clonotype has a count of ten or more. This chain connects TRBV3-1 to TRBJ2-5; a weak D match, TRBD2 (5 bases). Per the germline V gene, CDR1 is LGHDT and CDR2 is YNNKEL (reference sequence). The CDR3 totals 14 residues. V dropped 4 bases and J dropped 5 bases, with 14 bases sitting between them. The CDR3 sequence: CASSPGLGFETQYF. CDR3 coding DNA: TGTGCCAGCAGCCCCGGACTGGGCTTCGAGACCCAGTACTTC.

V is TRBV29-1 and J is TRBJ1-6; 7 bases agree with TRBD1. This CDR3 region has 17 residues. Germline V gene lookup returns CDR1 SQVTM and CDR2 ANQGSEA. V shed 6 bases and J 0 bases; nucleotides not matched to a gene: 11. Here the CDR3 DNA reads TGCAGCGTAGGCCCGGGACAGAGAAGCTCCTATAATTCACCCCTCCACTTT. It specifies CSVGPGQRSSYNSPLHF.

Many counts were recorded for this clonotype. The chain combines TRBV19 with TRBJ1-2; the D is unclear. The CDR3 is 13 amino acids. Trimming stripped 3 bases from V and 2 bases from J, with 7 bases between. Germline loops: CDR1 LNHDA, CDR2 SQIVND (reference sequence). The CDR3 bases are TGTGCCAGTAGTATCTGGCAGAACTATGGCTACACCTTC. Translation gives CASSIWQNYGYTF.

Details on this clonotype: A read error may explain this, as a much larger clone is one base away. The CDR3 here is CAGSSPRRRGNTIYF. CDR3 nucleotide sequence: TGTGCCGGCAGTTCCCCTCGACGTCGGGGAAACACCATATATTTT. The chain uses TRBV6-2 or TRBV6-3 and TRBJ1-3, with unresolved D. Germline CDR1 is MNHEY and CDR2 is SVGEGT. The CDR3 length is 15 residues.

This clonotype was picked up many times. The chain uses TRBV20-1 and TRBJ2-5; the D gene is possibly TRBD2 (6 bases). The CDR3 length is 14 residues. V was clipped by 2 bases and J by 1 base, with 11 bases between them. Germline V gene sequence: CDR1 DFQATT, CDR2 SNEGSKA (reference sequence). CDR3 nucleotide sequence: TGCAGTGCTAGATGGGGGGAAGCCCAAGAGACCCAGTACTTC. Amino acids: CSARWGEAQETQYF.

This clonotype was observed at least ten times. V is TRBV5-1 and J is TRBJ1-6; D gene ambiguous. From germline, CDR1 is SGHRS and CDR2 YFSETQ. The V end lost 5 bases, the J end lost 6 bases, and 12 bases lay between the germline ends. This CDR3 has 14 residues. CDR3 sequence (DNA): TGCGCCAGCAGAAGGATGGACGCTAATTCACCCCTCCACTTT. Its translation: CASRRMDANSPLHF. The full variable domain, its missing parts supplied by reference TRBV5-1 and TRBJ1-6, is KAGVTQTPRYLIKTRGQQVTLSCSPISGHRSVSWYQQTPGQGLQFLFEYFSETQRNKGNFPGRFSGRQFSNSRSEMNVSTLELGDSALYLCASRRMDANSPLHFGNGTRLTVT.

CDR3 nucleotides: TGTGCCAGCAGTGCCCGAGGAGTGCAGTATTTT. Its protein is CASSARGVQYF. This chain joins TRBV2 and TRBJ2-3; D gene unclear. The CDR3 length is 11 residues. V lost 4 bases to trimming and J lost 11 bases, with 10 bases between them. Per the germline V gene, CDR1 is SNHLY and CDR2 is FYNNEI. Drawing the rest from reference TRBV2 and TRBJ2-3, the complete variable domain is EPEVTQTPSHQVTQMGQEVILRCVPISNHLYFYWYRQILGQKVEFLVSFYNNEISEKSEIFDDQFSVERPDGSNFTLKIRSTKLEDSAMYFCASSARGVQYFGPGTRLTVL.

This clonotype was found many times. The V and J genes are TRBV7-2 and TRBJ1-4, with unresolved D. The CDR3 loop spans 15 amino acids. Deletions cut 1 base from V and 2 bases from J, with 8 bases between. From germline, CDR1 is SGHTA and CDR2 FQGNSA. CDR3 sequence (DNA): TGTGCCAGCAGCTTAGGGGGTGGGACTAATGAAAAACTGTTTTTT. As protein: CASSLGGGTNEKLFF. The whole variable domain, filled in from reference TRBV7-2 and TRBJ1-4, reads GAGVSQSPSNKVTEKGKDVELRCDPISGHTALYWYRQSLGQGLEFLIYFQGNSAPDKSGLPSDRFSAERTGGSVSTLTIQRTQQEDSAVYLCASSLGGGTNEKLFFGSGTQLSVL.